These T cell receptor beta chains were read from a single sample in a study of T-cell memory formation after mild COVID-19. TCRdb processed the 5' RACE reads anew with MiXCR; each CDR3 protein has one entry. The repertoire holds 470,000 or so distinct CDR3 sequences, roughly 20% seen once, with 7.5% to 10% in the top ten. The sequencing sample was made of PBMCs or a T cell subset sorted from them (not recorded which). The receptors come from an adult woman who had mild COVID-19 (a few samples of this study predate the infection). Cell type and time point are not known. Both conserved end residues are trimmed from each CDR3. Fields, in order: J gene, V gene, CDR3 protein.

j_call: TRBJ2-5; v_call: TRBV24-1; cdr3_aa: ATSDPSGRAAETQY
j_call: TRBJ2-7; v_call: TRBV12-3/TRBV12-4; cdr3_aa: ASGNRFEQY
j_call: TRBJ2-2; v_call: TRBV6-6; cdr3_aa: ASSQLPGGASGELF
j_call: TRBJ1-6; v_call: TRBV5-1; cdr3_aa: ASSFGIPRGVNSPLH
j_call: TRBJ1-5; v_call: TRBV12-3/TRBV12-4; cdr3_aa: ASRAQGPNQPQH
j_call: TRBJ2-4; v_call: TRBV3-1; cdr3_aa: ASSQGFDGDFY
j_call: TRBJ2-7; v_call: TRBV20-1; cdr3_aa: SARDTDRGVHRRAISYEQY
j_call: TRBJ2-1; v_call: TRBV12-3/TRBV12-4; cdr3_aa: ASSKGLAGGSGEQF
j_call: TRBJ1-5; v_call: TRBV29-1; cdr3_aa: SVGAENQPQH
j_call: TRBJ2-1; v_call: TRBV2; cdr3_aa: ASERTDRETYNEQF
j_call: TRBJ2-2; v_call: TRBV6-6; cdr3_aa: ASSYPPSSGARETGELF
j_call: TRBJ2-1; v_call: TRBV14; cdr3_aa: ASSQDESSYNEQF
j_call: TRBJ2-4; v_call: TRBV11-2; cdr3_aa: ASSYGGIQY
j_call: TRBJ1-1; v_call: TRBV12-3/TRBV12-4; cdr3_aa: ASSLTATGTTEAF
j_call: TRBJ1-2; v_call: TRBV29-1; cdr3_aa: SVDAARGGGYT
j_call: TRBJ2-1; v_call: TRBV11-3; cdr3_aa: ASSHGLGDRGLNEQF
j_call: TRBJ1-4; v_call: TRBV2; cdr3_aa: ASSEAVSTNEKLF
j_call: TRBJ2-3; v_call: TRBV12-3/TRBV12-4; cdr3_aa: ASSLGASKGDTQY
j_call: TRBJ1-2; v_call: TRBV7-2; cdr3_aa: ASSPGLGNYGYT
j_call: TRBJ2-2; v_call: TRBV30; cdr3_aa: AWSRETGFLTGELF
j_call: TRBJ1-1; v_call: TRBV5-5; cdr3_aa: ASSRGQDPNTEAF
j_call: TRBJ2-7; v_call: TRBV6-2/TRBV6-3; cdr3_aa: ASTYSYEQY
j_call: TRBJ1-1; v_call: TRBV27; cdr3_aa: ASSPRTLMNTEAF
j_call: TRBJ2-2; v_call: TRBV12-3/TRBV12-4; cdr3_aa: ASTGGQTGELF
j_call: TRBJ1-2; v_call: TRBV24-1; cdr3_aa: ATSSFRDNAYGYT
j_call: TRBJ2-6; v_call: TRBV6-5; cdr3_aa: ASRGLRSGANVLT
j_call: TRBJ2-5; v_call: TRBV11-3; cdr3_aa: ASSPRLAASQETQY
j_call: TRBJ1-1; v_call: TRBV29-1; cdr3_aa: SVNSRGGNTEAF
j_call: TRBJ1-2; v_call: TRBV9; cdr3_aa: ASSVVSGTGSGYT
j_call: TRBJ2-1; v_call: TRBV6-2/TRBV6-3; cdr3_aa: ASGWGTSPANEQF
j_call: TRBJ1-4; v_call: TRBV9; cdr3_aa: ASSAETGVNEKLF